The clone carrying this T cell receptor (beta chain) occurred once. Its cognate antigen is unknown. Participating donors were healthy, HIV-negative adults free of recent acute infections or vaccinations. This entry is derived from a study of shared clonotypes between healthy human individuals. The overall study: Samples came from a couple of female and a few male donors aged 18 to 49. Points from the study as a whole: Sharing across four donors was highest in naive CD4 (around 5%) and lowest in memory CD8 (roughly 0.4%).

The assay was immunoSEQ multiplex PCR, and TCRdb's table has in-frame clones only and misses some. This table has 800,000 to 1,200,000 clones, 70% to 80% appearing once. J lost 7 bases, V lost 1 base, and 10 bases had no gene match. CDR1 is SGHRS and CDR2 is YFSETQ in the germline V gene. This CDR3 has 16 amino acids. The chain joins TRBV5-1 to TRBJ1-4; 7 nucleotides match TRBD1. Sequences were obtained from memory CD4+ T cells from PBMCs. Subset reported: CD45RA-negative fraction. The receptor comes from a young man in good health. Some clones in this sample may be carry-over from other donors' samples. The CDR3 is CASSLPREGAGEKLFF. The CDR3 coding sequence is TGCGCCAGCAGCTTGCCCCGGGAGGGGGCCGGTGAAAAACTGTTTTTT.